This note documents a single TCR beta chain sequence. 60 Vbeta and 13 Jbeta primers were used in PCR. Only in-frame clones appear in the TCRdb table, and some are missing; sequencing was by immunoSEQ multiplex PCR. The sample lists about 96,000 clones, around 79% seen once, with roughly 3% in the top ten. The CDR3 extends over 13 amino acids. Germline values: CDR1 SQVTM, CDR2 ANQGSEA. V was pared by 6 bases and J by 3 bases, with 14 bases between. These data belong to a study of cytomegalovirus exposure and HLA in healthy donors. The specimen sequenced was PBMCs. The chain uses TRBV29-1 and TRBJ1-2; D may be TRBD1 (6 bases). This receptor was obtained from a female donor in good health and CMV-seropositive. CDR3 region: CSVGAGADYGYTF. The CDR3 coding sequence is TGCAGCGTCGGTGCAGGGGCTGACTATGGCTACACCTTC. The full variable domain, in which reference TRBV29-1 and TRBJ1-2 provide the parts outside the CDR3, is SAVISQKPSRDICQRGTSLTIQCQVDSQVTMMFWYRQQPGQSLTLIATANQGSEATYESGFVIDKFPISRPNLTFSTLTVSNMSPEDSSIYLCSVGAGADYGYTFGSGTRLTVV.